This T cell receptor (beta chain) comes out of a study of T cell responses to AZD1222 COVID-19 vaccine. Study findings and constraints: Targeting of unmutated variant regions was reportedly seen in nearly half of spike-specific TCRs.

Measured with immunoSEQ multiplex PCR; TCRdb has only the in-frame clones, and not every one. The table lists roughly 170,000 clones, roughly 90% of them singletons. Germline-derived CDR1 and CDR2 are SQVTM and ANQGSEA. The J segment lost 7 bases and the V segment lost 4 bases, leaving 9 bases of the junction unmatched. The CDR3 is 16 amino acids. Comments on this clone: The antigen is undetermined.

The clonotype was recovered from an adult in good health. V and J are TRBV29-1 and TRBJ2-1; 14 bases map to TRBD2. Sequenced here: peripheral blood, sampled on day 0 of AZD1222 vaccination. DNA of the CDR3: TGCAGCGTTGGAGGGGGGGGACTAGCGGGAGTAAATGAGCAGTTCTTC. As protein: CSVGGGGLAGVNEQFF.